The 31 T cell receptor beta chains reported below all come from one sample, sequenced in a study of blood T cell repertoires in COVID-19. TCRdb keeps only in-frame clones here, not all; method: immunoSEQ multiplex PCR. The sample yields roughly 190,000 clones, 85% to 90% seen once. The sequencing input was peripheral blood. The receptors shown here come from a man between 40 and 49 years old with active or convalescent COVID-19.

This clone was seen more than once but under ten times. This rearrangement joins TRBV19 to TRBJ1-2; D gene unclear. The CDR3 is 14 amino acids. Germline assignment: CDR1 LNHDA and CDR2 SQIVND (reference sequence). Trimming took 5 bases from V and 1 from J, leaving 11 bases between them. As DNA, the CDR3 is TGTGCCAGTAGTTTGAACGCCGGTAACTATGGCTACACCTTC. Protein sequence: CASSLNAGNYGYTF.

The chain links TRBV10-3 to TRBJ1-1; 7 bases are shared with TRBD1. In germline, CDR1 is ENHRY, CDR2 SYGVKD. The V segment lost 2 bases and the J segment 8 bases; nucleotides outside the gene matches: 11. The CDR3 runs to 15 residues. This chain's CDR3 is CAISEQPGGLAEAFF. The DNA for the CDR3 is TGTGCCATCAGTGAGCAACCAGGGGGACTGGCCGAAGCTTTCTTT.

This clone was picked up one time. The chain has TRBV19 and TRBJ2-1; 8 bases map to TRBD1. The CDR3 length is 15 residues. Per the germline V gene, CDR1 is LNHDA and CDR2 is SQIVND (reference sequence). V was clipped by 3 bases and J by 4 bases; unmatched bases: 5. The CDR3 nucleotides are TGTGCCAGTAGTATTAGGACAGGGACGTACAATGAGCAGTTCTTC. It specifies CASSIRTGTYNEQFF. Combining the CDR3 with reference TRBV19 and TRBJ2-1 gives the whole variable domain DGGITQSPKYLFRKEGQNVTLSCEQNLNHDAMYWYRQDPGQGLRLIYYSQIVNDFQKGDIAEGYSVSREKKESFPLTVTSAQKNPTAFYLCASSIRTGTYNEQFFGPGTRLTVL.

The chain combines TRBV2 with TRBJ2-5; D perhaps matches TRBD1 (6 bases). The CDR3 is 14 amino acids. The germline V gene has CDR1 SNHLY and CDR2 FYNNEI. V gave up 8 bases and J gave up 5 bases, with 18 bases separating them. DNA for the CDR3: TGTGCCAGCGTAAGGACAGCTGGTTTGGAGACCCAGTACTTC. The encoded protein is CASVRTAGLETQYF.

The V call is TRBV28, the J call TRBJ1-1; D may be TRBD1 (6 bases). Germline CDR1 and CDR2: MDHEN and SYDVKM. V was trimmed by 6 bases and J by 0 bases, leaving 14 bases between them. The length of the CDR3 is 15 residues. CDR3 sequence reads: CASSGGTSMNTEAFF. In DNA, the CDR3 is TGTGCCAGCAGCGGGGGGACAAGCATGAACACTGAAGCTTTCTTT.

The V call is TRBV5-1, the J call TRBJ2-5; 8 nucleotides agree with TRBD1. V was clipped by 5 bases and J by 7 bases; unmatched bases: 10. The CDR3 has 14 amino acids. Germline V gene lookup returns CDR1 SGHRS and CDR2 YFSETQ. CDR3 region: CASRRTGNEGTQYF. Here the CDR3 DNA reads TGCGCCAGCAGACGGACAGGGAATGAAGGGACCCAGTACTTC.

The chain joins TRBV9 to TRBJ2-1; D is undetermined. The CDR3 spans 16 residues. Germline V CDR1 and CDR2: SGDLS, YYNGEE. Trimming removed 0 bases at V and 0 bases at J, with 10 bases between. This chain's CDR3 is CASSVALTYSYNEQFF. The CDR3 nucleotides are TGTGCCAGCAGCGTAGCTCTGACATACTCCTACAATGAGCAGTTCTTC. The complete variable domain, with remaining parts taken from reference TRBV9 and TRBJ2-1, reads DSGVTQTPKHLITATGQRVTLRCSPRSGDLSVYWYQQSLDQGLQFLIQYYNGEERAKGNILERFSAQQFPDLHSELNLSSLELGDSALYFCASSVALTYSYNEQFFGPGTRLTVL.

The chain couples TRBV3-1 (or the pseudogene TRBV3-2) to TRBJ2-7; 15 bases fit TRBD2. The CDR3 totals 17 residues. Germline-derived CDR1 and CDR2 are LGHDT and YNNKEL (reference sequence). J gave up 3 bases and V 3 bases, and 6 bases lay outside the gene matches. The CDR3 sequence: CASSHRGTSGRNYEQYF. In DNA form, the CDR3 reads TGTGCCAGCAGCCACCGCGGGACTAGCGGGAGGAACTACGAGCAGTACTTC.

The chain has TRBV5-1 and TRBJ1-1; D is possibly TRBD1 (6 bases). CDR3 length: 13 amino acids. Germline assignment: CDR1 SGHRS and CDR2 YFSETQ. Trimming cost V 7 bases and J 0 bases, with 10 bases left between them. The CDR3 is CASGQLMNTEAFF. DNA of the CDR3: TGCGCCAGCGGACAGCTGATGAACACTGAAGCTTTCTTT. Variable domain in full (rest from reference TRBV5-1 and TRBJ1-1): KAGVTQTPRYLIKTRGQQVTLSCSPISGHRSVSWYQQTPGQGLQFLFEYFSETQRNKGNFPGRFSGRQFSNSRSEMNVSTLELGDSALYLCASGQLMNTEAFFGQGTRLTVV.

This clone was found once. The chain joins TRBV11-3 to TRBJ2-6; D unresolved. V lost 5 bases and J lost 1, with 6 bases in between. The germline V gene encodes CDR1 SGHNT and CDR2 YENEEA. The CDR3 sequence is 14 residues long. CDR3 sequence reads: CASSDKSGANVLTF. The CDR3 nucleotides read TGTGCCAGCAGCGACAAGTCTGGGGCCAACGTCCTGACTTTC.

The chain recombines TRBV9 with TRBJ2-1; D is undetermined. Germline V gives CDR1 SGDLS, CDR2 YYNGEE. This CDR3 spans 14 amino acids. V shed 3 bases and J shed 4 bases, with 11 bases lying between them. Written as DNA, the CDR3 is TGTGCCAGCAGCGGCGGCGCTGTTTACAATGAGCAGTTCTTC. This translates into CASSGGAVYNEQFF.

This clone showed up just once. CDR3 DNA: TGTGCCAGCACCAGGGACTACTCAAGCTCCTACGAGCAGTACTTC. Its protein product is CASTRDYSSSYEQYF. The chain combines TRBV28 with TRBJ2-7; 7 bases line up with TRBD2. J lost 0 bases, V lost 7 bases, and 9 bases had no gene match. There are 15 residues in the CDR3. Germline CDR1 MDHEN, CDR2 SYDVKM.

The chain joins TRBV7-2 to TRBJ1-5, with 7 bases identical to TRBD1. V lost 1 base to trimming and J lost 2 bases; unmatched junction nucleotides: 5. This CDR3 contains 16 residues. Germline assignment: CDR1 SGHTA and CDR2 FQGNSA. DNA for the CDR3: TGTGCCAGCAGCTTAGGAACCGGGACAGGCAATCAGCCCCAGCATTTT. This codes for CASSLGTGTGNQPQHF.

The chain combines TRBV4-2 with TRBJ2-7, with D maybe TRBD2 (5 bases). V lost 4 bases and J 5 bases, leaving 12 bases between the germline ends. Germline CDR1 reads LGHNA; CDR2 reads YNFKEQ. This CDR3 has 13 amino acids. The CDR3 DNA reads TGTGCCAGCAGCCCTGCGGGCGGCGACGAGCAGTACTTC. It specifies CASSPAGGDEQYF.

This clone showed up just once. The CDR3 coding sequence is TGTGCCAGCAGCGTGGGGACTAGCGGGAGGGCAAAGGTGTACGAGCAGTACTTC. This gives the protein CASSVGTSGRAKVYEQYF. The J gene is TRBJ2-7, the V gene TRBV9; 16 bases fit TRBD2. Germline CDR1 SGDLS, CDR2 YYNGEE. Trimming removed 2 bases from V and 4 bases from J; junction bases left unmatched: 9. This CDR3 has 18 amino acids. The full variable domain, its missing parts supplied by reference TRBV9 and TRBJ2-7, is DSGVTQTPKHLITATGQRVTLRCSPRSGDLSVYWYQQSLDQGLQFLIQYYNGEERAKGNILERFSAQQFPDLHSELNLSSLELGDSALYFCASSVGTSGRAKVYEQYFGPGTRLTVT.

This clone was counted a few times. V is TRBV19 and J is TRBJ2-1; 9 positions agree with TRBD2. Per germline, CDR1 LNHDA and CDR2 SQIVND (reference sequence). This CDR3 is 14 amino acids long. V shed 11 bases, J shed 0 bases, and the junction held 5 bases outside the gene matches. In nucleotides, the CDR3 is TGTGCCGTGGGCGGGAGGGCCTCCTACAATGAGCAGTTCTTC. Translation: CAVGGRASYNEQFF. Filled out from reference TRBV19 and TRBJ2-1, the complete variable domain reads DGGITQSPKYLFRKEGQNVTLSCEQNLNHDAMYWYRQDPGQGLRLIYYSQIVNDFQKGDIAEGYSVSREKKESFPLTVTSAQKNPTAFYLCAVGGRASYNEQFFGPGTRLTVL.

Only a few counts were recorded for this clone. The chain joins TRBV3-1 (or the pseudogene TRBV3-2) to TRBJ1-1, with D possibly being TRBD1 (5 bases). Trimming cost V 0 bases and J 5 bases, with 13 bases left between them. CDR3 length: 15 residues. Per the germline V gene, CDR1 is LGHDT and CDR2 is YNNKEL (reference sequence). Here the CDR3 reads CASSQDQGMATEAFF. The CDR3 coding sequence is TGTGCCAGCAGCCAAGATCAGGGAATGGCGACTGAAGCTTTCTTT.

This chain uses TRBV19 with TRBJ1-1; D gene ambiguous. Germline V lookup: CDR1 LNHDA, CDR2 SQIVND (reference sequence). The CDR3 extends over 15 amino acids. V lost 1 base and J 1 base, leaving 10 bases between the germline ends. CDR3 DNA: TGTGCCAGTAGTATAGCTTTTCTGTGGAACACTGAAGCTTTCTTT. It encodes CASSIAFLWNTEAFF.

V and J are TRBV5-1 and TRBJ2-5; 10 nucleotides line up with TRBD1. J gave up 3 bases and V 4 bases, and 6 bases lay outside the gene matches. The germline V gene encodes CDR1 SGHRS and CDR2 YFSETQ. This CDR3 is 15 amino acids long. CDR3 residues: CASSLRDRGKETQYF. As DNA, the CDR3 is TGCGCCAGCAGCCTACGGGACAGGGGAAAAGAGACCCAGTACTTC.

The V and J genes are TRBV19 and TRBJ2-2; the match to TRBD1 covers 9 bases. Trimming took 11 bases from V and 4 from J; bases not matched to a gene: 5. CDR1 is LNHDA and CDR2 is SQIVND in the germline V gene (reference sequence). The CDR3 loop spans 13 amino acids. In nucleotides, the CDR3 is TGTGCCCTTAGGACAGGGGTCACCGGGGAGCTGTTTTTT. Amino acids: CALRTGVTGELFF.

The chain combines TRBV2 with TRBJ1-1, with 8 bases fitting TRBD1. The V segment lost 2 bases and the J segment 2 bases; nucleotides outside the gene matches: 4. Germline V gene lookup returns CDR1 SNHLY and CDR2 FYNNEI. This CDR3 has 15 residues. The CDR3 coding sequence is TGTGCCAGCAGTGAACAGACAGGGGTAAACACTGAAGCTTTCTTT. The encoded protein is CASSEQTGVNTEAFF.

The rearrangement uses TRBV2 and TRBJ1-3; TRBD1 aligns across 10 bases. Per the germline V gene, CDR1 is SNHLY and CDR2 is FYNNEI. The CDR3 spans 16 residues. Germline trimming cut 7 bases from V and 4 bases from J; bases unmatched to any gene: 10. The CDR3 sequence is CASNLRQGADGNTIYF. The CDR3 DNA reads TGTGCCAGCAATCTCCGACAGGGGGCGGACGGAAACACCATATATTTT.

The CDR3 bases are TGTGTCAGAAGCTTAGTTAGTTGGAGCAATCAGCCCCAGCATTTT. Encoded protein: CVRSLVSWSNQPQHF. The chain carries TRBV7-5 and TRBJ1-5. TRBV7-5 is termed a pseudogene. The CDR3 is 15 residues long.

The V call is TRBV24-1, the J call TRBJ2-2, with TRBD1 matching 7 bases. The trim removed 5 bases at V and 6 bases at J, leaving 5 bases unmatched. In germline, CDR1 is KGHDR, CDR2 SFDVKD. The CDR3 has 14 amino acids. This CDR3 reads CATSGTGHPGELFF. The CDR3 DNA reads as TGTGCCACCAGTGGGACAGGACATCCCGGGGAGCTGTTTTTT.

V gene TRBV6-4 combines with J gene TRBJ1-4, with no clear D. Trimming pared 4 bases from V and 7 bases from J, leaving 10 bases between. The germline gives CDR1 MRHNA, CDR2 SNTAGT. CDR3 length equals 13 residues. The CDR3 loop reads CASSVESGEKLFF. The DNA for the CDR3 is TGTGCCAGCAGTGTTGAGTCCGGTGAAAAACTGTTTTTT.

The genes are TRBV2 and TRBJ2-6; 7 bases fit TRBD2. There are 15 residues in the CDR3. J was trimmed by 0 bases and V by 6 bases; bases with no gene match: 2. CDR1 is SNHLY and CDR2 is FYNNEI in the germline V gene. The CDR3 sequence: CASSGGNSGANVLTF. Here the CDR3 DNA reads TGTGCCAGCAGCGGGGGGAACTCTGGGGCCAACGTCCTGACTTTC.

This chain links TRBV5-1 with TRBJ1-2; TRBD1 matches 8 bases. The CDR3 has 14 amino acids. CDR1 and CDR2 (germline): SGHRS, YFSETQ. V was clipped by 1 base and J by 6 bases; unmatched bases: 5. In DNA form, the CDR3 reads TGCGCCAGCAGCTTGTTTCAGGGGGCGCATGGCTACACCTTC. It translates to CASSLFQGAHGYTF.

The chain combines TRBV6-5 with TRBJ1-5; 7 bases map to TRBD1. The CDR3 has 14 residues. Germline V lookup: CDR1 MNHEY, CDR2 SVGAGI. Losses at the gene ends were 4 bases for V and 7 bases for J; bases not matched to a gene: 7. CDR3 in amino acids: CASSSRQGWQPQHF. The CDR3 DNA is TGTGCCAGCAGTTCGCGACAGGGCTGGCAGCCCCAGCATTTT.

V gene TRBV14 combines with J gene TRBJ1-2; D may be TRBD1 (6 bases). The V gene lost 3 bases and the J gene lost 0 bases, with 14 bases spanning the gap. The CDR3 has 16 amino acids. CDR1 is SGHDN, CDR2 FVKESK, per germline. CDR3 sequence reads: CASSQMGALANYGYTF. In DNA form, the CDR3 reads TGTGCCAGCAGCCAGATGGGGGCCCTGGCTAACTATGGCTACACCTTC.

This rearrangement joins TRBV28 to TRBJ1-6; TRBD1 matches at 7 bases. The V gene's germline CDR1 is MDHEN and CDR2 SYDVKM. Trimming took 4 bases from V and 9 from J; bases not matched to a gene: 12. The CDR3 has 16 amino acids. CDR3 DNA sequence: TGTGCCAGCAGTTCGACAGGGCCTCGGGGGATTTCACCCCTCCACTTT. Translation gives CASSSTGPRGISPLHF. The full variable domain, its missing parts supplied by reference TRBV28 and TRBJ1-6, is DVKVTQSSRYLVKRTGEKVFLECVQDMDHENMFWYRQDPGLGLRLIYFSYDVKMKEKGDIPEGYSVSREKKERFSLILESASTNQTSMYLCASSSTGPRGISPLHFGNGTRLTVT.

V gene TRBV6-5 combines with J gene TRBJ2-1, with 7 bases matching TRBD1. V lost 5 bases, J lost 0 bases, and 4 bases stayed unmatched. The CDR3 is 15 residues long. Germline V gene data show CDR1 as MNHEY and CDR2 as SVGAGI. The CDR3: CASSMGQSSYNEQFF. CDR3 bases: TGTGCCAGCAGTATGGGACAGAGCTCCTACAATGAGCAGTTCTTC.